This section outlines one TCR beta chain sequence together with its context. The data were obtained in a study of cytomegalovirus exposure and HLA in healthy donors. The PCR was carried out with 60 Vbeta primers and 13 Jbeta primers. The protocol was immunoSEQ multiplex PCR, while the TCRdb copy is restricted to in-frame clones and leaves out a portion. The table includes about 82,000 clones, over 65% detected once. The CDR3 has 11 amino acids. V lost 4 bases to trimming and J lost 1 base, with 5 bases between them. Per germline, CDR1 SQVTM and CDR2 ANQGSEA. J is TRBJ2-7 and V is TRBV29-1, with D hard to call. Sample: PBMCs. The sequence was collected from a man between 45 and 60 years old in good health and CMV-seronegative. For the CDR3, the DNA is TGCAGCGTTGTAAATTCCTACGAGCAGTACTTC. It translates to CSVVNSYEQYF.